Below, 17 T cell receptor beta chains from the same sample are listed, as sequenced in a study of T cells in Graves' hyperthyroidism and ophthalmopathy (dated by TCRdb to the late 2010s). The receptor library was made with multiplex PCR. The sequencer was an Illumina HiSeq 2000. The TCR beta CDR3 regions were amplified from RNA transcripts. For the first round of RT-PCR on the TCR CDR3, the HTBI primer set was used together with the Qiagen OneStep RT-PCR kit. Using fastp trimming at Q25 and MiXCR clonotype assembly, TCRdb reanalyzed the public sequencing data and kept in-frame beta chains. One record per CDR3 amino acid sequence lists the most common genes and DNA. Recorded for this sample are roughly 570,000 distinct CDR3 sequences; about 43% of them occurred a single time. The ten largest clones take up about 7.8% of the sample. Sequencing was performed on peripheral blood or thyroid tissue (not recorded which). The receptors stem from a woman aged 18-29 years with Graves' hyperthyroidism.

V gene TRBV10-3 combines with J gene TRBJ2-5; 14 positions agree with TRBD2. The J call may be incorrect, as the DNA end agrees better with TRBJ2-3. Germline V gene sequence: CDR1 ENHRY, CDR2 SYGVKD. The CDR3 covers 14 residues. CDR3 region: CAVGTSGREGTQYF. The DNA for the CDR3 is TGTGCCGTCGGGACTAGCGGGAGAGAAGGTACGCAGTATTTT.

This clonotype has just a few counts. The rearrangement uses TRBV24-1 and TRBJ2-5; the match to TRBD2 covers 8 bases. The J call may be faulty, since TRBJ2-1 better matches the DNA end. CDR3 length: 15 amino acids. Germline V gene data show CDR1 as KGHDR and CDR2 as SFDVKD. The CDR3 coding sequence is TGTGCCACCAGTGATTTTAGCGGGACAAACAATGAGCAGTTCTTC. It codes for CATSDFSGTNNEQFF.

In its sample, this clonotype was seen many times. This chain uses TRBV7-9 with TRBJ2-7; tentatively, D is TRBD1 (5 bases). CDR1 is SEHNR and CDR2 is FQNEAQ in the germline V gene (reference sequence). The CDR3 extends over 15 amino acids. Trimming left V 2 bases short and J 0 bases short, with 11 bases between. CDR3 in amino acids: CASSLPRTSSYEQYF. The CDR3 bases are TGTGCCAGCAGCTTACCCCGGACATCCTCCTACGAGCAGTACTTC.

This clonotype occurred many times. The chain combines TRBV5-4 with TRBJ2-7; maybe TRBD1 (6 bases). Trimming removed 4 bases from V and 1 base from J, with 9 bases in between. The CDR3 sequence is 13 residues long. Germline V gives CDR1 SGHNT, CDR2 YYREEE (reference sequence). The DNA of the CDR3 is TGTGCCAGCAGCCGGACAGAGTCCTACGAGCAGTACTTC. Protein sequence: CASSRTESYEQYF.

This clonotype was counted many times. V and J are TRBV12-3 or TRBV12-4 and TRBJ2-2, with D maybe TRBD1 (6 bases). The ends were cut back, 3 bases at V and 0 bases at J, with 14 bases in the middle. The CDR3 has 17 amino acids. The CDR3 nucleotides read TGTGCCAGCAGTTTCCCGGGCAGGGGACCGAACACCGGGGAGCTGTTTTTT. Translating it yields CASSFPGRGPNTGELFF.

Notes on this clonotype: Just one base apart from a much larger clone, this may be a read error. The V gene is TRBV5-6, the J gene TRBJ1-2; weak D call: TRBD1 (5 bases). The V gene lost 3 bases and the J gene lost 9 bases, with 18 bases spanning the gap. This CDR3 has 14 amino acids. Germline CDR1 SGHDT, CDR2 YYEEEE. The CDR3 here is CASSSVLGPGSYTF. The CDR3, as DNA: TGTGCCAGCAGCTCGGTATTGGGACCGGGGAGCTACACCTTC.

The rearrangement joins TRBV24-1 to TRBJ2-7; 7 bases fit TRBD1. Trimming took 3 bases from V and 7 from J; bases not matched to a gene: 11. This CDR3 comprises 15 residues. From germline, CDR1 is KGHDR and CDR2 SFDVKD. The CDR3 DNA sequence: TGTGCCACCAGTGATCCGGACAGGATCTACAATGAGCAGTACTTC. It yields the protein CATSDPDRIYNEQYF.

A note on this clonotype: A much bigger clone sits one base away, suggesting this may be a read error. The chain joins TRBV12-3 or TRBV12-4 to TRBJ1-5; possibly TRBD1 for D (5 bases). The CDR3 loop spans 16 amino acids. With 5 bases removed from V and 2 bases from J, the gap between germline ends came to 16 bases. The DNA of the CDR3 is TGTGCCAGCAGTCCCCCCGGGGTGGGACGCAATCAGCCCCAGCATTTT. Translating it yields CASSPPGVGRNQPQHF.

This clonotype was seen at least ten times. V is TRBV5-1 and J is TRBJ1-2, with D possibly TRBD1 on 6 matching bases. Trimming removed 1 base at V and 6 bases at J, with 13 bases between. The CDR3 runs to 14 residues. The germline gives CDR1 SGHRS, CDR2 YFSETQ. The CDR3 DNA follows: TGCGCCAGCAGCTTGTTGGGGGGCGCGAATGGCTACACCTTC. Its translation is CASSLLGGANGYTF.

This chain uses TRBV18 with TRBJ1-2; D unresolved. CDR3 length: 14 residues. The V end was cut by 5 bases, the J end by 4 bases, with 14 bases between. The germline CDR1 and CDR2 sequences are KGHSH and LQKENI. As DNA, the CDR3 is TGTGCCAGCTCAGATCGCGGGTCTTCCTATGGCTACACCTTC. Translating gives CASSDRGSSYGYTF.

The chain couples TRBV29-1 to TRBJ2-6; no reliable D call. Trimming cost V 4 bases and J 4 bases, with 5 bases left between them. The CDR3 has 12 residues. The V gene's germline CDR1 is SQVTM and CDR2 ANQGSEA. The CDR3 loop reads CSVAAGANVLTF. In nucleotides, the CDR3 is TGCAGCGTTGCGGCAGGGGCCAACGTCCTGACTTTC.

This clonotype was detected only a few times. This clone may be a read error of a much larger clone one base away. In this CDR3 the conserved last residue, phenylalanine or tryptophan, is missing, so a read error is likely. The chain uses TRBV11-3 and TRBJ2-7; D gene ambiguous. The CDR3 runs 13 residues. The V gene's germline CDR1 is SGHNT and CDR2 YENEEA. Trimming stripped 5 bases from V and 1 base from J, with 9 bases between. CDR3 in amino acids: CASSVTASYEQYL. The CDR3 bases are TGTGCCAGCAGCGTCACAGCGTCCTACGAGCAGTACCTC.

This clonotype was seen a handful of times. V usage is TRBV27 and J usage is TRBJ2-7; 8 nucleotides line up with TRBD2. Per germline, CDR1 MNHEY and CDR2 SMNVEV (reference sequence). The CDR3 length is 12 residues. Trimming removed 7 bases from V and 3 bases from J; junction bases left unmatched: 2. The CDR3 DNA sequence: TGTGCCAGCACTCTAGCGGGCTACGAGCAGTACTTC. It yields the protein CASTLAGYEQYF.

In its sample, this clonotype was seen many times. V usage is TRBV5-6 and J usage is TRBJ2-7; 15 nucleotides line up with TRBD2. V gave up 6 bases and J gave up 6 bases; unmatched junction bases: 13. This CDR3 contains 17 residues. The germline V gene has CDR1 SGHDT and CDR2 YYEEEE. CDR3 DNA: TGTGCCAGCACCGAGGGACTAGCGGGAGGAAACCACCGCGAGCAGTACTTC. It translates to CASTEGLAGGNHREQYF.

The chain employs TRBV7-3 and TRBJ2-1, with D uncertain. The CDR3 spans 13 residues. V was pared by 5 bases and J by 6 bases, with 11 bases between. Germline loops: CDR1 SGHTA, CDR2 FQGTGA. For the CDR3, the DNA is TGTGCCAGCAGCAAGTATCCCGGCAATGAGCAGTTCTTC. Its translation: CASSKYPGNEQFF.

This clonotype was picked up many times. The chain links TRBV13 to TRBJ2-7; weak D call: TRBD1 (5 bases). Trimming removed 2 bases from V and 6 bases from J, with 14 bases in between. Looked up from germline, CDR1 is PRHDT and CDR2 is FYEKMQ (reference sequence). CDR3 length: 14 residues. The CDR3 region has the DNA TGTGCCAGCAGCTTACTTGGGGCTAAGGTCGAGCAGTACTTC. Translation: CASSLLGAKVEQYF.

The sample holds one count of this clonotype. The rearrangement links TRBV4-2 to TRBJ2-5; 10 bases agree with TRBD1. The CDR3 length is 15 residues. V was clipped by 2 bases and J by 6 bases; unmatched bases: 6. Germline assignment: CDR1 LGHNA and CDR2 YNFKEQ. The CDR3 coding sequence is TGTGCCAGCAGCCAACGCGACAGGGGGCTGAAGACCCAGTACTTC. Protein sequence: CASSQRDRGLKTQYF.